This passage covers 2 T cell receptor beta chains from one sample sequenced in a study of CD8 T cells in ankylosing spondylitis. TCRdb redid the calling of the 5' RACE reads with MiXCR, one entry per CDR3 protein. Among 100,000 to 150,000 distinct CDR3 sequences, 7% to 10% were seen once, and the ten largest hold approximately 3.4%. Sequencing was done on a sample of blood, either unsorted or a sorted T cell fraction (not recorded which). The receptors were gathered from a male donor with ankylosing spondylitis or in good health (not recorded which).

In its sample, this clonotype was seen many times. The chain is built from TRBV5-1 and TRBJ2-1; TRBD2 matches at 7 bases. Germline loops: CDR1 SGHRS, CDR2 YFSETQ. CDR3 length: 17 amino acids. The J segment lost 1 base and the V segment lost 4 bases, leaving 11 bases of the junction unmatched. CDR3: CASSISPGSGSYNEQFF. The CDR3 DNA reads as TGCGCCAGCAGCATCTCCCCGGGTAGCGGGTCCTACAATGAGCAGTTCTTC.

Many counts were recorded for this clonotype. The chain has TRBV5-1 and TRBJ2-3; tentative D call: TRBD1 (6 bases). The CDR3 is made up of 15 amino acids. V lost 0 bases and J 6 bases, leaving 14 bases between the germline ends. Germline V gene sequence: CDR1 SGHRS, CDR2 YFSETQ. The chain's CDR3 is CASSLAGTNGDTQYF. Written as DNA, the CDR3 is TGCGCCAGCAGCTTGGCCGGGACAAATGGGGATACGCAGTATTTT.